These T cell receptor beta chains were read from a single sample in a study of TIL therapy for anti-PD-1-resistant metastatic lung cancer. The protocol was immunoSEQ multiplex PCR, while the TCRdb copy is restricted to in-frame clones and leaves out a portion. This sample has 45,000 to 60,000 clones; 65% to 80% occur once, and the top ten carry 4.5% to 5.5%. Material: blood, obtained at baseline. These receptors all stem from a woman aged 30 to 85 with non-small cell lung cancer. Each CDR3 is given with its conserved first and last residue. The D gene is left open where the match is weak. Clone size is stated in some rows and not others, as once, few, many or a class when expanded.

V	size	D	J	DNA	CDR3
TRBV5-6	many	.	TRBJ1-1	TGTGCCAGCAGCTGGGACATGGAAGCTGAAGCTTTCTTT	CASSWDMEAEAFF
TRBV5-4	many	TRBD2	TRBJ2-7	TGTGCCAGCAGCCTGGGCCGAGTAGCGGGATTCTACGAGCAGTACTTC	CASSLGRVAGFYEQYF
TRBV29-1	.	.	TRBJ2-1	TGCAGCGTCGCCGATAATGACCAAAACAATGAGCAGTTCTTC	CSVADNDQNNEQFF
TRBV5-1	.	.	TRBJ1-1	TGCGCCAGCAGCTTGGGGTCAGCCGTGAACACTGAAGCTTTCTTT	CASSLGSAVNTEAFF
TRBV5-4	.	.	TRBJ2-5	TGTGCCAGCAGCCCCGCGGCGCAGGGCGAGCAGACCCAGTACTTC	CASSPAAQGEQTQYF
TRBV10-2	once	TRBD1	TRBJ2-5	TGCGCCAGCAGTGAGGGGGGGGGACAGGGAAAAGAGACCCAGTACTTC	CASSEGGGQGKETQYF
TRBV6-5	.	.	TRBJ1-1	TGTGCCAGCAGTTCCTCGGGGGGGAGGGCTGAAGCTTTCTTT	CASSSSGGRAEAFF
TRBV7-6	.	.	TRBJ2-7	TGTGCCAGCAGCACAGGGAACGAGCAGTACTTC	CASSTGNEQYF
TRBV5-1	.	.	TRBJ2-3	TGCGCCAGCAGCTCCGGGGGTAGAACAGATACGCAGTATTTT	CASSSGGRTDTQYF
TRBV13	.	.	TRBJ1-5	TGTGCCAGCAGCTTAGGTTGGGATCAGCCCCAGCATTTT	CASSLGWDQPQHF
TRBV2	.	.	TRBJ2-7	TGTGCCAGCAGCGTCTCAGATCAGGGTGCCGAGCAGTACTTC	CASSVSDQGAEQYF
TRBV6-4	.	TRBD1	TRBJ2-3	TGTGCCAGCAGTGACGCTCCCGGGACAGGGGGCTCAGATACGCAGTATTTT	CASSDAPGTGGSDTQYF
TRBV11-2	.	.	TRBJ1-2	TGTGCCAGCAGCTTGGGGGGCGGCTACACCTTC	CASSLGGGYTF